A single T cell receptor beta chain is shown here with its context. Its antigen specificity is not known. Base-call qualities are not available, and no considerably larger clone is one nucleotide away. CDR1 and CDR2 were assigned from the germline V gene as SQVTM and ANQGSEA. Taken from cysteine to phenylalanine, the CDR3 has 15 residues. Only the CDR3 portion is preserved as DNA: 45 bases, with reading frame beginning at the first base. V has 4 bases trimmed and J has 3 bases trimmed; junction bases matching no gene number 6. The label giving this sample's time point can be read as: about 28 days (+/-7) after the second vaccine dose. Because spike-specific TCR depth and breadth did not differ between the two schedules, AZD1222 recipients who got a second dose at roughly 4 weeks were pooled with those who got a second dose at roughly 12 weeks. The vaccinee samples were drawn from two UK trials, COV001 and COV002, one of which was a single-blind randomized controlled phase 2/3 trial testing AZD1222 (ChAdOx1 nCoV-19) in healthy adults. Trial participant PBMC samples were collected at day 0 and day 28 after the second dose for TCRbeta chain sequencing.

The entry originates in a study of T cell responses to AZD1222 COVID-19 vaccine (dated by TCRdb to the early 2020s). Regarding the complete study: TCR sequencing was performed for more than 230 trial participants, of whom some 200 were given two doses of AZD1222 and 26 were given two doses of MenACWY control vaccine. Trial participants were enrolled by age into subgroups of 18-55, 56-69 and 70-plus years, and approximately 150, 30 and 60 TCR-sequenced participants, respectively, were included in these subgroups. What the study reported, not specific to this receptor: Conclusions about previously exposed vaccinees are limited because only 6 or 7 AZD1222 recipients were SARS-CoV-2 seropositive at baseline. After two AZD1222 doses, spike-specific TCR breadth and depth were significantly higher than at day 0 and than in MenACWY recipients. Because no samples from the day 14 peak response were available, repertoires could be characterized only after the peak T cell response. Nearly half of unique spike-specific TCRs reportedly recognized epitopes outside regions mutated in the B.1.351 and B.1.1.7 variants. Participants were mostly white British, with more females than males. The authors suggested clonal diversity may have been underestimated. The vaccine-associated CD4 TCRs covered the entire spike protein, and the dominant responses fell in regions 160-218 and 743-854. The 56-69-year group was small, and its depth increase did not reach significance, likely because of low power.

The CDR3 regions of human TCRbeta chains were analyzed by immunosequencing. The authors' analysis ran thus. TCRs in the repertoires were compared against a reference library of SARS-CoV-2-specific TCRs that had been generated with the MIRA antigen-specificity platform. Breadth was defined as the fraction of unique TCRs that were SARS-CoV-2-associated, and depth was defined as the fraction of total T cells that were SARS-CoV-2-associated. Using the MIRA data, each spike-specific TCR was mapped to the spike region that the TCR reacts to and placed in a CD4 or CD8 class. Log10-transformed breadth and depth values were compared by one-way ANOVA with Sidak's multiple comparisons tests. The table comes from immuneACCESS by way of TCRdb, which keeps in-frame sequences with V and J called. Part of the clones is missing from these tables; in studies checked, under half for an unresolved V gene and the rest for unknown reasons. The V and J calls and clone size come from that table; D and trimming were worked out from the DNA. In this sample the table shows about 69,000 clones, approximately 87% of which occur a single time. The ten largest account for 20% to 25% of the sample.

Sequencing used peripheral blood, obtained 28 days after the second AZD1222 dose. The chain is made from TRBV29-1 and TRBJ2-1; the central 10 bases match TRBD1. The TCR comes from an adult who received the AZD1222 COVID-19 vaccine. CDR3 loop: CSVAGTGENYNEQFF. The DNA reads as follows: TGCAGCGTTGCCGGGACAGGGGAAAACTACAATGAGCAGTTCTTC.